This TCR beta chain was observed in a study of blood T cell repertoires in COVID-19. The wider study: Sources were T cells, B-cell-depleted T cells, or PBMCs; the material itself was cDNA or gDNA.

Germline values: CDR1 MNHNY, CDR2 SVGAGI (reference sequence). Trimming cost V 5 bases and J 0 bases, with 23 bases left between them. The CDR3 consists of 18 residues. Assay: immunoSEQ multiplex PCR; the TCRdb copy retains only in-frame clones and omits some. Among around 160,000 clones listed, about nine tenths were seen once. The receptor was isolated from a man in his fifties or sixties with active or convalescent COVID-19. The sample consisted of peripheral blood. The chain carries TRBV6-6 and TRBJ2-7, with a tentative D call TRBD2 (5 bases). CDR3: CASSPPRGSPSPSYEQYF. The CDR3 DNA follows: TGTGCCAGCAGTCCACCACGTGGGTCCCCTAGCCCCTCCTACGAGCAGTACTTC.